This record concerns one T cell receptor (beta chain) sequence. Data came from immunoSEQ multiplex PCR; TCRdb stores just in-frame clones and leaves some out. This sample carries 150,000 or so clones, about 86% of them seen once, and the ten largest clones take around 8.3%. These data are taken from a study of blood T cell repertoires in COVID-19. This CDR3 has 12 residues. V lost 6 bases, J lost 5 bases, and 10 bases lay in between. The receptor was derived from a man aged 55 to 70 with acute or convalescent COVID-19. The sequenced material came from peripheral blood. The rearrangement joins TRBV12-3 or TRBV12-4 to TRBJ1-2; no clear D gene. CDR3 sequence reads: CASSPVPYGYTF. DNA for the CDR3: TGTGCCAGCAGCCCGGTCCCTTATGGCTACACCTTC.